The 10 T cell receptor beta chains given below trace back to one sample, sequenced in a study of HIV-infected patients and healthy controls. Whole blood was used without fractionation, so all unsorted peripheral T cells were included. Reverse transcription used 450 to 650 ng RNA and constant-region primers for alpha and beta. Separate chain-specific third strand synthesis with multiplexing indices produced the alpha and beta libraries. Each CDR3 protein is one row after TCRdb ran MiXCR on the 5' RACE reads. The sample shows some 10,000 distinct CDR3 sequences, around 8% of them seen only once. What was sequenced was blood. The receptors here all came from an adult in good health.

With regard to this clonotype: The DNA is omitted, as the CDR3 cannot be located on it reliably, and the CDR3 follows TCRdb's listing. This chain joins TRBV5-4 and TRBJ1-2; TRBD1, the table's D call, was not compared with the DNA. Germline V gene lookup returns CDR1 SGHNT and CDR2 YYREEE (reference sequence). The CDR3 is 14 residues long, counting both termini. The CDR3 reads CASSPPQTSSGHTF.

In its sample, this clonotype was seen a few times. This rearrangement joins TRBV3-1 to TRBJ2-5; TRBD2 matches at 8 bases. CDR3 size: 18 residues. The ends lost 3 bases at V and 1 base at J; junction bases unmatched: 13. Germline-derived CDR1 and CDR2 are LGHDT and YNNKEL (reference sequence). DNA for the CDR3: TGTGCCAGCAGCCATCGACTAGCGCCGGAGATCTTCCAAGAGACCCAGTACTTC. It translates to CASSHRLAPEIFQETQYF.

In its sample, this clonotype is medium-sized. This chain links TRBV12-3 or TRBV12-4 with TRBJ2-7, with D perhaps given as TRBD1 or TRBD2 (5 bases each). This CDR3 region has 16 residues. V was trimmed by 5 bases and J by 6 bases, leaving 23 bases between them. CDR3 in amino acids: CASSPRGSEARPEQYF. The CDR3 DNA is TGTGCCAGCAGTCCTCGGGGCAGCGAGGCGAGACCCGAGCAGTACTTC.

This clonotype ranks as medium-sized. The rearrangement uses TRBV20-1 and TRBJ1-1; the D gene is possibly TRBD1 (6 bases). The CDR3 totals 15 residues. Trimming pared 1 base from V and 4 bases from J, leaving 16 bases between. Germline values: CDR1 DFQATT, CDR2 SNEGSKA (reference sequence). The CDR3 nucleotides are TGCAGTGCTAGAGGATTACAGGGAGCCAGCACTGAAGCTTTCTTT. It translates to CSARGLQGASTEAFF.

CDR3 nucleotides: TGTGCCAGCAGCTTAGCGGGTCGACCCTCTGGCTACACCTTC. This sequence encodes CASSLAGRPSGYTF. The V gene is TRBV7-9, the J gene TRBJ1-2; no definite D call. The CDR3 loop spans 14 amino acids. Germline V gene data show CDR1 as SEHNR and CDR2 as FQNEAQ (reference sequence). Trimming cost V 0 bases and J 7 bases, with 12 bases left between them.

This clonotype was seen many times. The rearrangement links TRBV19 to TRBJ2-2, with D possibly called TRBD1 or TRBD2 (5 bases each). Trimming took 0 bases from V and 3 from J, leaving 17 bases between them. The germline gives CDR1 LNHDA, CDR2 SQIVND (reference sequence). The CDR3 has 18 amino acids. The CDR3 region is CASSIEAGTIGHTGELFF. The CDR3 nucleotides read TGTGCCAGTAGTATAGAGGCAGGGACGATCGGGCACACCGGGGAGCTGTTTTTT.

In this sample, this clonotype turned up many times. The chain recombines TRBV12-3 or TRBV12-4 with TRBJ2-7; D is unclear. The germline V and J ends were trimmed by 5 bases and 4 bases, with 24 bases remaining between them. There are 17 residues in the CDR3. The CDR3 is CASSLDLNLGVPYEQYF. CDR3 DNA: TGTGCCAGCAGTCTTGACTTAAACCTTGGGGTCCCTTACGAGCAGTACTTC.

This clonotype came up many times. The chain links TRBV12-3 or TRBV12-4 to TRBJ1-1; D is unresolved. The CDR3 runs to 11 residues. V lost 6 bases and J 5 bases, leaving 7 bases between the germline ends. DNA for the CDR3: TGTGCCAGCAGCCGGGCGACTGAAGCTTTCTTT. Its protein is CASSRATEAFF.

This clonotype came up once. The V call is TRBV6-6, the J call TRBJ2-7; D is ambiguous. The CDR3 is 16 amino acids. V was trimmed by 0 bases and J by 0 bases, leaving 12 bases between them. Germline V gene sequence: CDR1 MNHNY, CDR2 SVGAGI (reference sequence). The CDR3 DNA follows: TGTGCCAGCAGTTACTCGACCGCGCCCGACTCCTACGAGCAGTACTTC. This sequence encodes CASSYSTAPDSYEQYF.

The rearrangement joins TRBV7-2 to TRBJ2-7; D unclear. V was pared by 3 bases and J by 2 bases, with 11 bases between. From germline, CDR1 is SGHTA and CDR2 FQGNSA. This CDR3 has 14 residues. CDR3 nucleotides: TGTGCCAGCAGCTTGGCGGACGGAACCTACGAGCAGTACTTC. Translation: CASSLADGTYEQYF.